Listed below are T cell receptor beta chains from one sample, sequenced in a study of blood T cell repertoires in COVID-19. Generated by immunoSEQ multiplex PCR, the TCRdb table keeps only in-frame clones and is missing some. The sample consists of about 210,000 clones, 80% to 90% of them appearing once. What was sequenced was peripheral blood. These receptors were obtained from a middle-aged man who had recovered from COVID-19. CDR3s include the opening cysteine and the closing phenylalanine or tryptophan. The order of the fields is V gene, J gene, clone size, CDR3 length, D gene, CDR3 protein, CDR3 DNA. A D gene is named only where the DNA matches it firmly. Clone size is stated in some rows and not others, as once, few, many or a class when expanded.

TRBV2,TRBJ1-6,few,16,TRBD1,CASSASRDRGYSPLHF,TGTGCCAGCAGTGCATCCCGGGACAGGGGATATTCACCCCTCCACTTT
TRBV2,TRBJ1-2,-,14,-,CASSELGQSYGYTF,TGTGCCAGCAGTGAATTGGGGCAGAGCTATGGCTACACCTTC
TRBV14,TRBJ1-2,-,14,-,CASSQDRAGYGYTF,TGTGCCAGCAGCCAAGACAGGGCTGGTTATGGCTACACCTTC
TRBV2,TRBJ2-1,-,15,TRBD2,CASSMGGSGPRGQFF,TGTGCCAGCAGTATGGGCGGTAGCGGGCCTAGGGGGCAGTTCTTC
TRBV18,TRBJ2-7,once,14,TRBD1,CASSPSDRENPQYF,TGTGCCAGCTCACCCTCGGACAGGGAGAATCCGCAGTACTTC
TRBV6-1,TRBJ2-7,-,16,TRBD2,CASSEALRRETYEQYF,TGTGCCAGCAGTGAAGCGCTTCGGCGGGAGACCTACGAGCAGTACTTC
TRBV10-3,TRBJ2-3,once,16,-,CAISGPEAGVPDTQYF,TGTGCCATCAGCGGGCCAGAGGCAGGGGTTCCAGATACGCAGTATTTT
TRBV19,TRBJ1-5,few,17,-,CASPAGKLSLGNQPQHF,TGTGCCTCCCCGGCAGGGAAGCTCTCGTTGGGCAATCAGCCCCAGCATTTT
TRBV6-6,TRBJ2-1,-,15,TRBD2,CASSLAGGPGNEQFF,TGTGCCAGTTCCTTAGCGGGGGGGCCCGGCAATGAGCAGTTCTTC
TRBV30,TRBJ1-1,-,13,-,CAWSSGGNTEAFF,TGTGCCTGGAGTTCAGGTGGGAACACTGAAGCTTTCTTT
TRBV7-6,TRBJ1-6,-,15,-,CASSLAVRESSPLHF,TGTGCCAGCAGCTTAGCTGTAAGAGAGAGTTCACCCCTCCACTTT
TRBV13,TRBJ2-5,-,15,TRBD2,CASSRTGLGQETQYF,TGTGCCAGCAGCCGAACGGGACTAGGCCAAGAGACCCAGTACTTC
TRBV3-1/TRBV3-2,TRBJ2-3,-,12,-,CASSQQGRTQYF,TGTGCCAGCAGCCAACAGGGGAGAACGCAGTATTTT
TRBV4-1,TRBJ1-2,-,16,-,CASSQDGMRHDYGYTF,TGCGCCAGCAGCCAAGATGGAATGAGACATGACTATGGCTACACCTTC
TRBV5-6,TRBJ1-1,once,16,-,CASSLEREKHVSEAFF,TGTGCCAGCAGCTTGGAACGGGAGAAACACGTCTCTGAAGCTTTCTTT
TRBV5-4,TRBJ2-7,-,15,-,CASSSGTELPYEQYF,TGTGCCAGCAGCTCTGGGACTGAACTTCCCTACGAGCAGTACTTC
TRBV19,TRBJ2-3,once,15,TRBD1,CASSIGTGAADTQYF,TGTGCCAGTAGTATCGGGACAGGCGCCGCAGATACGCAGTATTTT
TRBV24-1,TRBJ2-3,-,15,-,CATSDPRGSTDTQYF,TGTGCCACCAGTGATCCCCGGGGAAGCACAGATACGCAGTATTTT
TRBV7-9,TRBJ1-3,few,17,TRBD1,CASSFVKDRSSGNTIYF,TGTGCCAGCAGCTTCGTCAAGGACAGGAGCTCTGGAAACACCATATATTTT
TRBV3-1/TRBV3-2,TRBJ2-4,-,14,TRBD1,CASSQLDRRDIQYF,TGTGCCAGCAGCCAACTGGACAGGAGAGACATTCAGTACTTC
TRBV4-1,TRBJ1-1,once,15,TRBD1,CASSSRQGRDTEAFF,TGCGCCAGCAGCTCACGACAGGGACGGGACACTGAAGCTTTCTTT
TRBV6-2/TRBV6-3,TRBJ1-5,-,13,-,CASSLDGDQPQHF,TGTGCCAGCAGCCTCGACGGGGATCAGCCCCAGCATTTT
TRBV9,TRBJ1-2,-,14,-,CASNSGEPVGGYTF,TGTGCCAGCAACTCCGGGGAACCAGTCGGTGGCTACACCTTC
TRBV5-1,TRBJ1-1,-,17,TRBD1,CASRFRTGGTAYTEAFF,TGCGCCAGCAGGTTTCGGACAGGGGGAACGGCGTACACTGAAGCTTTCTTT
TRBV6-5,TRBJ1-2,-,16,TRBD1,CASSYSFRTGVGGYTF,TGTGCCAGCAGTTACTCGTTCCGGACAGGGGTCGGTGGCTACACCTTC
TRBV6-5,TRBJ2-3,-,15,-,CASSYSVAPGDTQYF,TGTGCCAGCAGTTACTCAGTAGCCCCCGGAGATACGCAGTATTTT
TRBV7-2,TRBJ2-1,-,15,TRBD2,CASSLASGRYNEQFF,TGTGCCAGCAGCTTAGCTAGCGGGAGGTACAATGAGCAGTTCTTC
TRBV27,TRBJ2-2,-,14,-,CASRLEERTGELFF,TGTGCCAGCAGACTGGAGGAACGAACGGGGGAGCTGTTTTTT
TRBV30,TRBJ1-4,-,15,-,CAWSVRLVKNEKLFF,TGTGCCTGGAGTGTACGGCTAGTGAAGAATGAAAAACTGTTTTTT
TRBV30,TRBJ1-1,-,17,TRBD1,CAWSSRTGSIMNTEAFF,TGTGCCTGGAGCTCCCGGACAGGGAGCATCATGAACACTGAAGCTTTCTTT
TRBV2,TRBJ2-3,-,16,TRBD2,CASQPGLAASTDTQYF,TGTGCCAGCCAACCGGGACTAGCGGCGAGCACAGATACGCAGTATTTT
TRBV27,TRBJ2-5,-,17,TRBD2,CASSPRGFPSGVGAQYF,TGTGCCAGCAGCCCCCGGGGGTTCCCTAGCGGCGTTGGGGCCCAGTACTTC
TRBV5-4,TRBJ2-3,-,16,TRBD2,CASSLTLAGDPDTQYF,TGTGCCAGCAGCTTGACACTAGCGGGAGACCCTGATACGCAGTATTTT
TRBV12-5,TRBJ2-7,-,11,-,CASGPYYEQYF,TGTGCTAGTGGTCCCTACTACGAGCAGTACTTC
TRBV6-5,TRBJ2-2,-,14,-,CASSSEPNTGELFF,TGTGCCAGCAGTTCCGAGCCAAACACCGGGGAGCTGTTTTTT
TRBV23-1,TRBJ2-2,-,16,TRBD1,CASSRHRDRDTGELFF,TGCGCCAGCAGTAGGCACCGGGACAGAGACACCGGGGAGCTGTTTTTT
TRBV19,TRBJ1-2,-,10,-,CASSGHGYTF,TGTGCCAGTAGCGGTCATGGCTACACCTTC
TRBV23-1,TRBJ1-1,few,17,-,CASSQSRDSLVPTEAFF,TGCGCCAGCAGTCAATCCCGGGACTCCTTAGTTCCCACTGAAGCTTTCTTT
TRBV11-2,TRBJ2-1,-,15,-,CASSRWTGGHNEQFF,TGTGCCAGCAGCCGATGGACCGGGGGACACAATGAGCAGTTCTTC
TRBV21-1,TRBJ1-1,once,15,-,CASSRCGPQRTEAFF,TGTGCCAGCAGCAGGTGTGGTCCCCAGAGGACTGAAGCTTTCTTT
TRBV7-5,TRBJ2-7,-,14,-,CVRSHRDLSYEQYF,TGTGTCAGAAGCCACCGGGACTTATCGTACGAGCAGTACTTC
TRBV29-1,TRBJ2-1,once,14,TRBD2,CSVARGLAINEQFF,TGCAGCGTTGCCCGCGGACTAGCGATTAATGAGCAGTTCTTC
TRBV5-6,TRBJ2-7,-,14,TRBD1,CASSPPGQGYEQYF,TGTGCCAGCAGCCCTCCGGGACAGGGATACGAGCAGTACTTC
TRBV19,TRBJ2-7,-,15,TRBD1,CASSIWGQGSDEQYF,TGTGCCAGTAGTATCTGGGGACAGGGGAGCGACGAGCAGTACTTC
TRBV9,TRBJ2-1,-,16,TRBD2,CASSVYSGSFYNEQFF,TGTGCCAGCAGCGTTTATAGCGGGAGTTTCTACAATGAGCAGTTCTTC
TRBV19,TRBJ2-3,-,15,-,CASSTQGHRGDTQYF,TGTGCCAGTAGTACCCAGGGACATCGCGGAGATACGCAGTATTTT
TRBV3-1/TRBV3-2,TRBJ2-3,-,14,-,CASSQISGTDTQYF,TGTGCCAGCAGCCAAATCTCGGGCACAGATACGCAGTATTTT
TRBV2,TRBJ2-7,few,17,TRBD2,CASIPGLAGESSYEQYF,TGTGCCAGCATCCCGGGACTAGCGGGGGAGAGCTCCTACGAGCAGTACTTC
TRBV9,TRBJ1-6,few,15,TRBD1,CASSVEGQPRGTLHF,TGTGCCAGCAGCGTAGAGGGACAGCCCAGGGGGACCCTCCACTTT
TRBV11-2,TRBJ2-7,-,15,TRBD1,CASSLALGTDNEQYF,TGTGCCAGCAGCTTAGCCCTCGGGACAGACAACGAGCAGTACTTC
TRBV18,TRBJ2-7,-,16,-,CASSPNELRLTYEQYF,TGTGCCAGCTCCCCAAACGAGCTTCGTCTAACCTACGAGCAGTACTTC
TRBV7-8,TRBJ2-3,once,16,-,CASSPRLVTHTDTQYF,TGTGCCAGCAGCCCAAGACTAGTCACCCACACAGATACGCAGTATTTT
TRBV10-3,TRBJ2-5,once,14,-,CAISYGRAQETQYF,TGTGCCATCAGTTACGGTCGAGCCCAAGAGACCCAGTACTTC